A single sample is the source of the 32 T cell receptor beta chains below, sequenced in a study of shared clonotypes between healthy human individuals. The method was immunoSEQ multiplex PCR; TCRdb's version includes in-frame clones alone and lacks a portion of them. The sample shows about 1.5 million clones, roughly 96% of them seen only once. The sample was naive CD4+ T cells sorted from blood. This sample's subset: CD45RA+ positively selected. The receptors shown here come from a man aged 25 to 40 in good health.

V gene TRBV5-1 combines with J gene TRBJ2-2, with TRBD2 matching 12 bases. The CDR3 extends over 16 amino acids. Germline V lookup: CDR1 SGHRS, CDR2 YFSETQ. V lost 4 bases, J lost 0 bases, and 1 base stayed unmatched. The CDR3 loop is CASSLAGGANTGELFF. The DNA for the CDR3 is TGCGCCAGCAGCCTAGCGGGAGGGGCGAACACCGGGGAGCTGTTTTTT.

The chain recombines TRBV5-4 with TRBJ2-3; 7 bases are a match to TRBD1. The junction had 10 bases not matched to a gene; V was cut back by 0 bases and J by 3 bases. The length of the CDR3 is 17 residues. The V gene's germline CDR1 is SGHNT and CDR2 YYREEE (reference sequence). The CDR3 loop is CASSLATGARKTDTQYF. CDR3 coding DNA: TGTGCCAGCAGCTTGGCCACAGGGGCAAGGAAGACAGATACGCAGTATTTT.

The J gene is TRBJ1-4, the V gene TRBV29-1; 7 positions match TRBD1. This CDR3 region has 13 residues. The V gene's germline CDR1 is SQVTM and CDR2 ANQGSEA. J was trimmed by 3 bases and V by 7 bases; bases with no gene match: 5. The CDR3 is CSASGTANEKLFF. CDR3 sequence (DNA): TGCAGCGCTAGCGGGACAGCTAATGAAAAACTGTTTTTT.

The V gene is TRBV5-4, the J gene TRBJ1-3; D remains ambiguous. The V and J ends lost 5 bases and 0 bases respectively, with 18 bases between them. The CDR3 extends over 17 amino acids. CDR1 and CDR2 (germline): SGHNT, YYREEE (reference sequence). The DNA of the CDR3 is TGTGCCAGCAGTAAAGCAGCGACGACCTCCTCTGGAAACACCATATATTTT. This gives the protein CASSKAATTSSGNTIYF.

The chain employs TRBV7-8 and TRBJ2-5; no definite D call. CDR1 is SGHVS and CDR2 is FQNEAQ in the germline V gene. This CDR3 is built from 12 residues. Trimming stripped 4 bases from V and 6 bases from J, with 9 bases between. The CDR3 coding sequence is TGTGCCAGCAGCTCACCCCAGCAGACCCAGTACTTC. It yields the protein CASSSPQQTQYF. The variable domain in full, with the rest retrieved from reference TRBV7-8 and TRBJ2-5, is GAGVSQSPRYKVAKRGQDVALRCDPISGHVSLFWYQQALGQGPEFLTYFQNEAQLDKSGLPSDRFFAERPEGSVSTLKIQRTQQEDSAVYLCASSSPQQTQYFGPGTRLLVL.

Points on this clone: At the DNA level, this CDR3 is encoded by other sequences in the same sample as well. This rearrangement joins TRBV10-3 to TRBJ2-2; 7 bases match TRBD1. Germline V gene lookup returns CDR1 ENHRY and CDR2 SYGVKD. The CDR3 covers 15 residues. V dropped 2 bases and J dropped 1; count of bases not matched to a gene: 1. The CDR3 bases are TGTGCCATCAGTGAGCCAGGGGGGAACACCGGGGAGCTGTTTTTT. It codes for CAISEPGGNTGELFF.

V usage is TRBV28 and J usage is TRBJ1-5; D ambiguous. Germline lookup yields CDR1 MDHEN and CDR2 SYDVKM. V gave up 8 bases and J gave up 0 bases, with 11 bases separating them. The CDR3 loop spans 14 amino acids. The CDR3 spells CASGRVYSNQPQHF. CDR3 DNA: TGTGCCAGCGGTAGGGTTTATAGCAATCAGCCCCAGCATTTT.

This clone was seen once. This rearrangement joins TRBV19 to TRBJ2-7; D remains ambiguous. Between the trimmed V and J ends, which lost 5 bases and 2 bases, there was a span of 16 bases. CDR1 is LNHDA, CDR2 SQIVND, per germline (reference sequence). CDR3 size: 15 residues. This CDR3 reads CASSLGPSPTYEQYF. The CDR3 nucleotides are TGTGCCAGTAGTCTGGGTCCCTCCCCAACCTACGAGCAGTACTTC.

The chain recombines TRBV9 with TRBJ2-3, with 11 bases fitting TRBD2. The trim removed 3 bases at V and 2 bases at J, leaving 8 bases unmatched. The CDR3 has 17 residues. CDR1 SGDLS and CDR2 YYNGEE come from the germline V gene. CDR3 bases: TGTGCCAGCAGCGCCCACCAACTAGCGGGAGTCACAGATACGCAGTATTTT. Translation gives CASSAHQLAGVTDTQYF.

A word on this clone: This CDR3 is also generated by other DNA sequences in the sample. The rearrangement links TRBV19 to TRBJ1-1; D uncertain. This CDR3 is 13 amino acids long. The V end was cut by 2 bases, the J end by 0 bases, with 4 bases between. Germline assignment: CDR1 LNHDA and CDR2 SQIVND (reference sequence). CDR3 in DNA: TGTGCCAGTAGTATAAGCGTGAACACTGAAGCTTTCTTT. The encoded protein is CASSISVNTEAFF.

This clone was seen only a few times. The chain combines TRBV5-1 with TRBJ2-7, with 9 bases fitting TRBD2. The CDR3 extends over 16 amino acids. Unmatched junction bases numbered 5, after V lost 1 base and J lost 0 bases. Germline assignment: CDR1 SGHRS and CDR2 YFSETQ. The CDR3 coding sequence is TGCGCCAGCAGCTTGTTTAGTAGCGGGAGCTCCTACGAGCAGTACTTC. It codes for CASSLFSSGSSYEQYF.

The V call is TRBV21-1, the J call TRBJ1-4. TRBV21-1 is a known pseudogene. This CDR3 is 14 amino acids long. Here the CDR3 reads CASPREGNTLKLFF. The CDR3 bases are TGTGCCAGCCCTAGGGAGGGTAATACTTTAAAACTGTTTTTT.

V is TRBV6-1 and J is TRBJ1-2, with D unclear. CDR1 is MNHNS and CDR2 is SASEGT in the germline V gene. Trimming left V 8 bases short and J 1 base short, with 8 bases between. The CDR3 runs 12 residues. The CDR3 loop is CASYRVNYGYTF. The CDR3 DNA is TGTGCCAGCTATAGGGTTAACTATGGCTACACCTTC.

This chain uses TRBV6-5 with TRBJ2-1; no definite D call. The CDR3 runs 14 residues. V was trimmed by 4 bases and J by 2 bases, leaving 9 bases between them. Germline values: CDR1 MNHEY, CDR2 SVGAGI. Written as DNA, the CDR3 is TGTGCCAGCAGTTGGAAAAGACCCTACAATGAGCAGTTCTTC. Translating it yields CASSWKRPYNEQFF.

The CDR3 region is CASSLAMTVYNEQFF. In nucleotides, the CDR3 is TGCGCCAGCAGCTTGGCGATGACAGTCTACAATGAGCAGTTCTTC. The chain links TRBV5-1 to TRBJ2-1; perhaps TRBD1 as D (5 bases). V was clipped by 0 bases and J by 3 bases, with 10 bases between them. CDR1 and CDR2 (germline): SGHRS, YFSETQ. CDR3 length: 15 residues. The full variable domain, completed using reference TRBV5-1 and TRBJ2-1, is KAGVTQTPRYLIKTRGQQVTLSCSPISGHRSVSWYQQTPGQGLQFLFEYFSETQRNKGNFPGRFSGRQFSNSRSEMNVSTLELGDSALYLCASSLAMTVYNEQFFGPGTRLTVL.

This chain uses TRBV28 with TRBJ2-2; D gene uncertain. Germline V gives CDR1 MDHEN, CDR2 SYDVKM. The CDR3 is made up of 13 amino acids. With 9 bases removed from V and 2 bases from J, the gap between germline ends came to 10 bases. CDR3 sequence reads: CASREGNTGELFF. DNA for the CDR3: TGTGCCAGTAGGGAAGGAAACACCGGGGAGCTGTTTTTT.

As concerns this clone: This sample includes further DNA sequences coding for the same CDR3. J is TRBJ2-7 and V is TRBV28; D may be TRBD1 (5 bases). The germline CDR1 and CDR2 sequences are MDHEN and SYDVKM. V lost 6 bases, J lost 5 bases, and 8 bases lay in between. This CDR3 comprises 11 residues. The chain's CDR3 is CASSLRDEQYF. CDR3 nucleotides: TGTGCCAGCAGCCTCAGGGACGAGCAGTACTTC.

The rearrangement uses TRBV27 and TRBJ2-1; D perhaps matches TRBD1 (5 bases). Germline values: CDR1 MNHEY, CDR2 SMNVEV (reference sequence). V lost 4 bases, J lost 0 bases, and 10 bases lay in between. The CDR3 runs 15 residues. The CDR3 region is CASSSYRSSYNEQFF. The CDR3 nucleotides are TGTGCCAGCAGTTCCTACAGGAGCTCCTACAATGAGCAGTTCTTC.

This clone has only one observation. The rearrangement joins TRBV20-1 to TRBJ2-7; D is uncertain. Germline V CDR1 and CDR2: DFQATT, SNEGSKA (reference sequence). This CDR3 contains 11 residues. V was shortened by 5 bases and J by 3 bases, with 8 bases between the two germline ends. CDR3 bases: TGCAGTGCTGGCCCGCTCTACGAGCAGTACTTC. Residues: CSAGPLYEQYF.

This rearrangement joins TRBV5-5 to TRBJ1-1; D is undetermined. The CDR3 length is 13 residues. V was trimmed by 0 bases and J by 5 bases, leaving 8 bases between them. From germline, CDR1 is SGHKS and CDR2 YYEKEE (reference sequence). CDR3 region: CASSLDSLTEAFF. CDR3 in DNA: TGTGCCAGCAGCTTGGACAGCTTGACTGAAGCTTTCTTT. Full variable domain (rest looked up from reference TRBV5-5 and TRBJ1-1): DAGVTQSPTHLIKTRGQQVTLRCSPISGHKSVSWYQQVLGQGPQFIFQYYEKEERGRGNFPDRFSARQFPNYSSELNVNALLLGDSALYLCASSLDSLTEAFFGQGTRLTVV.

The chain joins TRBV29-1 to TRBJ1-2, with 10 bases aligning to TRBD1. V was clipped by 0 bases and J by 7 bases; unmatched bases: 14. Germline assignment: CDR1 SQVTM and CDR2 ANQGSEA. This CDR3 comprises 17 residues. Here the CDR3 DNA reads TGCAGCGTTGAAGATCTTAAAGACAGGGGGCGATTTGGTGGCTACACCTTC. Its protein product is CSVEDLKDRGRFGGYTF. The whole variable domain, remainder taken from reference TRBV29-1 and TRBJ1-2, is SAVISQKPSRDICQRGTSLTIQCQVDSQVTMMFWYRQQPGQSLTLIATANQGSEATYESGFVIDKFPISRPNLTFSTLTVSNMSPEDSSIYLCSVEDLKDRGRFGGYTFGSGTRLTVV.

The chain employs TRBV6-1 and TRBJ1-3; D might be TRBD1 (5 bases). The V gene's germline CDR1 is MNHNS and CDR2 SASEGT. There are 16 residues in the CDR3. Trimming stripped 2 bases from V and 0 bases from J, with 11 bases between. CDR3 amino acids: CASSESGAFSGNTIYF. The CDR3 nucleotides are TGTGCCAGCAGTGAATCTGGGGCCTTCTCTGGAAACACCATATATTTT.

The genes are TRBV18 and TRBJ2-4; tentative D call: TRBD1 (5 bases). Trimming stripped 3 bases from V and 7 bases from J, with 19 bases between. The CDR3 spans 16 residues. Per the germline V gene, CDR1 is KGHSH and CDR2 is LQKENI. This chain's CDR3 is CASSPIGGRAINIQYF. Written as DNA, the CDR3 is TGTGCCAGCTCACCCATAGGCGGCAGGGCGATTAACATTCAGTACTTC.

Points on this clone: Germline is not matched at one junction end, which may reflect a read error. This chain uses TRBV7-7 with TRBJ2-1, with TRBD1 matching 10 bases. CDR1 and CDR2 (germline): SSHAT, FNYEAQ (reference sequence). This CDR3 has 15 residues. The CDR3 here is CASSLGDRGYNEQFF. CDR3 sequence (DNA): TGTGCTAGCAGCTTAGGGGACAGGGGCTACAATGAGCAGTTCTTC.

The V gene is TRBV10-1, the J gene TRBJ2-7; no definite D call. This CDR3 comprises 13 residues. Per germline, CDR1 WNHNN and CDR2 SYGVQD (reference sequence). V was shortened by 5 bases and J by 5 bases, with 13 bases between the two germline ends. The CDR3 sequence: CASSQHTWDEQYF. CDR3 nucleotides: TGCGCCAGCAGTCAACATACTTGGGACGAGCAGTACTTC.

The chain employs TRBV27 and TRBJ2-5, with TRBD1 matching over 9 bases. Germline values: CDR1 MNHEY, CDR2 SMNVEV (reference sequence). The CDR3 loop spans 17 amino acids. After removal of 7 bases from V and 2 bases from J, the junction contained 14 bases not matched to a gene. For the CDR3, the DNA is TGTGCCAGCACCTCGCTGGAAGGACAGGGGTTGCAAGAGACCCAGTACTTC. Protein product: CASTSLEGQGLQETQYF.

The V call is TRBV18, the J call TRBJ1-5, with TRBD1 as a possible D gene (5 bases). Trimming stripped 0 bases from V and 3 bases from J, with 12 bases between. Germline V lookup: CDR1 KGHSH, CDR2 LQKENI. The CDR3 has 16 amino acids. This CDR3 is CASSPPGAQVNQPQHF. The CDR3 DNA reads TGTGCCAGCTCACCACCAGGGGCTCAGGTCAATCAGCCCCAGCATTTT.

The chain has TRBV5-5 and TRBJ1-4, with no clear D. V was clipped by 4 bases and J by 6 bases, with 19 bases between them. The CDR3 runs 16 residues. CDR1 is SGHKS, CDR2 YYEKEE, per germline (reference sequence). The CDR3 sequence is CASSHPFVGLDEKLFF. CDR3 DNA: TGTGCCAGCAGCCATCCTTTCGTGGGTCTGGATGAAAAACTGTTTTTT.

CDR3 coding DNA: TGCGCCAGCAGCTTATTCTTCAGAGGGGAGGAGGGAGAGACCCAGTACTTC. The encoded protein is CASSLFFRGEEGETQYF. V gene TRBV5-1 combines with J gene TRBJ2-5, with D perhaps matching TRBD2 (6 bases). V lost 2 bases and J lost 4, with 21 bases in between. Germline CDR1 SGHRS, CDR2 YFSETQ. This CDR3 contains 17 residues.

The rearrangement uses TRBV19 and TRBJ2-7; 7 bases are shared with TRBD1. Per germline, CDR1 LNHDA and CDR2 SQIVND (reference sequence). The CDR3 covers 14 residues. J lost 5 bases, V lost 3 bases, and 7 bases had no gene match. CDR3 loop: CASSINRGYHEQYF. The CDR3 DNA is TGTGCCAGTAGTATTAACAGGGGATATCACGAGCAGTACTTC. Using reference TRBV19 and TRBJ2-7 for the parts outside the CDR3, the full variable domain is DGGITQSPKYLFRKEGQNVTLSCEQNLNHDAMYWYRQDPGQGLRLIYYSQIVNDFQKGDIAEGYSVSREKKESFPLTVTSAQKNPTAFYLCASSINRGYHEQYFGPGTRLTVT.

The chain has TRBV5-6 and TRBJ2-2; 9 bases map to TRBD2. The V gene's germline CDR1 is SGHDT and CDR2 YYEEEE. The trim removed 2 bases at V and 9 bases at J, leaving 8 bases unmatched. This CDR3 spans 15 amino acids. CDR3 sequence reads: CASSFRASGIRELFF. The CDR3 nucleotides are TGTGCCAGCAGCTTTCGGGCTAGCGGGATCCGGGAGCTGTTTTTT.

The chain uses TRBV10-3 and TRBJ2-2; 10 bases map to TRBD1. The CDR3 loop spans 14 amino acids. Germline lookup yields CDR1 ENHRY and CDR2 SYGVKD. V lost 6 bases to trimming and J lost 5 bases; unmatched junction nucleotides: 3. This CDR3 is CAIRRTGGTGELFF. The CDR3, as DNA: TGTGCCATCAGGAGGACAGGGGGTACCGGGGAGCTGTTTTTT.